The rows below give T cell receptor beta chains drawn from one sample of a study of blood T cell repertoires in COVID-19. Produced via immunoSEQ multiplex PCR; TCRdb's table is partial and in-frame only. Of about 200,000 clones in the sample, about 80% were seen once. The specimen was PBMCs or T cells enriched from blood (not recorded which). These receptors came from a man in his forties who had recovered from COVID-19. The CDR3 runs from the conserved cysteine through the conserved F or W. D genes are given only for firm matches. Size tells how often a clone was seen (once, few, many) or the class of an expanded clone, and some rows leave it out.

abundance	d_gene	j_gene	v_gene	CDR3nt	CDR3aa
once	.	TRBJ2-7	TRBV4-1	TGCGCCAGCAGCCGGAGTTGGGGGGGGGCCATTTACGAGCAGTACTTC	CASSRSWGGAIYEQYF
.	.	TRBJ1-2	TRBV7-9	TGTGCCAGCAGCTTTAGGGGTGGCTATGGCTACACCTTC	CASSFRGGYGYTF
.	.	TRBJ2-2	TRBV19	TGTGCCAGTAGTATAACCGGGACTCAGAACACCGGGGAGCTGTTTTTT	CASSITGTQNTGELFF
.	.	TRBJ2-3	TRBV14	TGTGCCAGCAGCCAAGCAGGCAGGGGAACAGATACGCAGTATTTT	CASSQAGRGTDTQYF
.	.	TRBJ2-3	TRBV11-2	TGTGCCAGCAGCCCCCGATCACAGTTGGGCACAGATACGCAGTATTTT	CASSPRSQLGTDTQYF
.	.	TRBJ1-2	TRBV6-5	TGTGCCAGCAGTTTGAGTTCTAACTATGGCTACACCTTC	CASSLSSNYGYTF
.	TRBD2	TRBJ2-1	TRBV27	TGTGCCAGCAGTTTATCGGGACTAGCGGGGGTCTTCACCTACAATGAGCAGTTCTTC	CASSLSGLAGVFTYNEQFF
.	.	TRBJ1-2	TRBV2	TGTGCCAGCTGTTTCGCGCAAGATTATGGCTACACCTTC	CASCFAQDYGYTF
.	.	TRBJ1-1	TRBV5-8	TGTGCCAGCAGATGGGGCCTTGAAGCTTTCTTT	CASRWGLEAFF
.	.	TRBJ1-2	TRBV6-5	TGTGCCAGCAGTTACCCCGGGGGTGTCGGCTACACCTTC	CASSYPGGVGYTF
few	TRBD1	TRBJ1-1	TRBV9	TGTGCCAGCAGCGCCTCAAACCGAGACAGGGCAGCTTTCTTT	CASSASNRDRAAFF
.	TRBD1	TRBJ1-2	TRBV20-1	TGCAGTGCTAGTGTGCGCACAGGGGGTAGGAGTGGCTACACCTTC	CSASVRTGGRSGYTF
.	TRBD1	TRBJ1-1	TRBV6-5	TGTGCCAGCAGGGGGAGACAGGGAGCCACTGAAGCTTTCTTT	CASRGRQGATEAFF
.	.	TRBJ1-4	TRBV14	TGTGCCAGCAGCCCTCGGACAGCTTATAATGAAAAACTGTTTTTT	CASSPRTAYNEKLFF
.	.	TRBJ2-5	TRBV7-2	TGTGCCAGCAGCTTAGGGCGACAGGCCGCCGGGACCCAGTACTTC	CASSLGRQAAGTQYF
few	TRBD1	TRBJ2-1	TRBV3-1/TRBV3-2	TGTGCCAGCAGCCAGAGCTTGGACAGGAGATCCTACAATGAGCAGTTCTTC	CASSQSLDRRSYNEQFF
.	.	TRBJ1-1	TRBV25-1	TGTGCCAGCGGAGGTCTCCTGAACACTGAAGCTTTCTTT	CASGGLLNTEAFF
.	TRBD2	TRBJ2-3	TRBV19	TGTGCCAGTAGGAAACTAGCGGGAACACGATTAAGCACAGATACGCAGTATTTT	CASRKLAGTRLSTDTQYF
.	.	TRBJ1-3	TRBV6-2/TRBV6-3	TGTGCCAGCAGTAGAGGAACCCTGAGCTCTGGAAACACCATATATTTT	CASSRGTLSSGNTIYF
.	.	TRBJ2-7	TRBV5-4	TGTGCCAGCAGCTTTCAGGCCTCCTACGAGCAGTACTTC	CASSFQASYEQYF
.	.	TRBJ2-5	TRBV12-5	TGTGCTAGTGGGGCAGGGCTATTGCTGGAGACCCAGTACTTC	CASGAGLLLETQYF
.	.	TRBJ1-6	TRBV27	TGTGCCAGCAGTCCCCCAGGGCCCCGAAGACCCCTCCACTTT	CASSPPGPRRPLHF
.	TRBD2	TRBJ2-5	TRBV24-1	TGTGCCACCAGTGATTCCTCGGGGGGTCCTCAAGAGACCCAGTACTTC	CATSDSSGGPQETQYF
.	TRBD2	TRBJ2-3	TRBV7-9	TGTGCCAGCAGCTCAATAGCGGGGGCCACAGATACGCAGTATTTT	CASSSIAGATDTQYF
.	TRBD1	TRBJ1-2	TRBV27	TGTGCCAGCAGGGTGACAGGGGAAAGTGGCTACACCTTC	CASRVTGESGYTF
.	TRBD1	TRBJ2-7	TRBV27	TGTGCCAGCAGTCTGCGACAGGGCTCCTACGAGCAGTACTTC	CASSLRQGSYEQYF
.	TRBD1	TRBJ1-5	TRBV6-5	TGTGCCAGCAGTCCGACAGGGGGTAGCAATCAGCCCCAGCATTTT	CASSPTGGSNQPQHF
.	.	TRBJ1-1	TRBV19	TGTGCCAGTAGTATTGGACAGCGGAACACTGAAGCTTTCTTT	CASSIGQRNTEAFF
.	.	TRBJ1-6	TRBV5-1	TGCGCCAGCAGCTTGGAAGCTGTCGGGGGGGATAATTCACCCCTCCACTTT	CASSLEAVGGDNSPLHF
.	.	TRBJ2-7	TRBV7-9	TGTGCCAGCAGCTTTTTAAGTATACGAGCGCAGTACTTC	CASSFLSIRAQYF
.	TRBD1	TRBJ1-2	TRBV6-5	TGTGCCAGCAGGATAACGGACAGGGTCTATGGCTACACCTTC	CASRITDRVYGYTF
.	TRBD2	TRBJ2-1	TRBV19	TGTGCCACCGAGACGGGAGGGGAGCAGTTCTTC	CATETGGEQFF